These T cell receptor beta chains were read from a single sample in a study of cytomegalovirus exposure and HLA in healthy donors. The repertoire was sequenced with immunoSEQ multiplex PCR; TCRdb's copy has only in-frame clones and lacks some. The sample consists of more than 50,000 clones, roughly 77% of them appearing once. The source material was PBMCs. These TCRs come from a woman aged 35 to 49 in good health and CMV-seropositive. CDR3s include the opening cysteine and the closing phenylalanine or tryptophan. Fields, in order: D gene, clone size, J gene, V gene, CDR3 protein, CDR3 DNA. D genes are given only for firm matches. Not all rows give a size; the values are once, few, many and, for expanded clones, a class.

D: TRBD2; size: -; J: TRBJ2-5; V: TRBV6-6; CDR3: CASGPPGGAKTQYF; DNA: TGTGCCAGCGGCCCCCCCGGGGGGGCCAAGACCCAGTACTTC
D: -; size: -; J: TRBJ2-7; V: TRBV2; CDR3: CASNYGGLYEQYF; DNA: TGTGCCAGCAACTACGGGGGGCTCTACGAGCAGTACTTC
D: TRBD1; size: -; J: TRBJ1-2; V: TRBV4-3; CDR3: CASSIAGTGYGYTF; DNA: TGCGCCAGCAGCATCGCCGGGACAGGGTATGGCTACACCTTC
D: TRBD2; size: few; J: TRBJ2-7; V: TRBV6-1; CDR3: CASSPPGLVSKQYF; DNA: TGTGCCAGCTCGCCTCCGGGACTAGTTTCGAAACAGTACTTC
D: TRBD2; size: few; J: TRBJ2-3; V: TRBV5-1; CDR3: CASSLASSGGTDTQYF; DNA: TGCGCCAGCAGCTTGGCCTCTAGCGGGGGCACAGATACGCAGTATTTT
D: TRBD2; size: -; J: TRBJ2-1; V: TRBV12-5; CDR3: CASGLGLAGVNEQFF; DNA: TGTGCTAGTGGTTTGGGACTAGCGGGGGTTAATGAGCAGTTCTTC
D: TRBD1; size: -; J: TRBJ1-5; V: TRBV30; CDR3: CAWRGDREQPQHF; DNA: TGTGCCTGGAGAGGGGACAGGGAACAGCCCCAGCATTTT
D: TRBD2; size: -; J: TRBJ2-1; V: TRBV5-1; CDR3: CASSATPSGGASEQFF; DNA: TGCGCCAGCAGCGCTACCCCTAGCGGGGGGGCCTCTGAGCAGTTCTTC
D: -; size: -; J: TRBJ1-5; V: TRBV23-1; CDR3: CASSQGESNQPQHF; DNA: TGCGCCAGCAGTCAAGGGGAGAGCAATCAGCCCCAGCATTTT
D: -; size: -; J: TRBJ1-1; V: TRBV7-9; CDR3: CASSLREASEAFF; DNA: TGTGCCAGCAGCTTAAGAGAGGCGAGTGAAGCTTTCTTT
D: -; size: -; J: TRBJ1-6; V: TRBV6-5; CDR3: CASTEYNSPLHF; DNA: TGTGCCAGCACGGAGTATAATTCACCCCTCCACTTT
D: -; size: -; J: TRBJ1-2; V: TRBV7-9; CDR3: CSSSLSDGYTF; DNA: TGTTCCAGCAGCTTATCCGATGGCTACACCTTC
D: -; size: -; J: TRBJ1-6; V: TRBV7-2; CDR3: CASSFGGLNSPLHF; DNA: TGTGCCAGCAGCTTCGGGGGACTCAATTCACCCCTCCACTTT
D: -; size: -; J: TRBJ1-5; V: TRBV18; CDR3: CASSATDSHSNQPQHF; DNA: TGTGCCAGCTCAGCCACGGACAGCCATAGCAATCAGCCCCAGCATTTT
D: -; size: -; J: TRBJ1-6; V: TRBV5-6; CDR3: CASSFPAGDLHF; DNA: TGTGCCAGCAGCTTCCCGGCGGGGGACCTCCACTTT
D: TRBD1; size: -; J: TRBJ1-3; V: TRBV7-9; CDR3: CASSRDRGAGNTIYF; DNA: TGTGCCAGCAGTCGGGACAGGGGGGCTGGAAACACCATATATTTT
D: -; size: -; J: TRBJ1-2; V: TRBV6-1; CDR3: CASSEVSDSPNYGYTF; DNA: TGTGCCAGCAGTGAAGTCTCGGACAGCCCTAACTATGGCTACACCTTC
D: -; size: -; J: TRBJ2-4; V: TRBV30; CDR3: CAWSGDLAKNIQYF; DNA: TGTGCCTGGAGTGGGGACTTAGCCAAAAACATTCAGTACTTC
D: TRBD2; size: -; J: TRBJ2-1; V: TRBV13; CDR3: CASSAGGPYNEQFF; DNA: TGTGCCAGCAGCGCGGGGGGTCCCTACAATGAGCAGTTCTTC
D: -; size: -; J: TRBJ1-1; V: TRBV28; CDR3: CASSLPVTEAFF; DNA: TGTGCCAGCAGTTTACCAGTCACTGAAGCTTTCTTT
D: -; size: few; J: TRBJ2-3; V: TRBV5-6; CDR3: CASSLISTADTQYF; DNA: TGTGCCAGCAGCTTGATTAGTACGGCAGATACGCAGTATTTT
D: -; size: -; J: TRBJ1-1; V: TRBV10-2; CDR3: CASSDLRVSTEAFF; DNA: TGCGCCAGCAGTGACCTCAGGGTTAGCACTGAAGCTTTCTTT
D: -; size: -; J: TRBJ2-7; V: TRBV4-1; CDR3: CASSQEEGQTLSYEQYF; DNA: TGCGCCAGCAGCCAAGAAGAGGGTCAGACCCTCTCCTACGAGCAGTACTTC
D: -; size: -; J: TRBJ2-3; V: TRBV11-2; CDR3: CASSLEGGRGDTQYF; DNA: TGTGCCAGCAGCTTAGAGGGGGGGCGGGGAGATACGCAGTATTTT
D: TRBD1; size: -; J: TRBJ2-1; V: TRBV5-1; CDR3: CASSTDRAYNEQFF; DNA: TGCGCCAGCAGCACGGACAGGGCATACAATGAGCAGTTCTTC
D: -; size: -; J: TRBJ2-7; V: TRBV19; CDR3: CASSSDRSYEQYF; DNA: TGTGCCAGTAGTTCAGACAGATCCTACGAGCAGTACTTC
D: TRBD1; size: -; J: TRBJ2-7; V: TRBV11-2; CDR3: CASSRQGLPSYEQYF; DNA: TGTGCCAGCAGCCGACAGGGGCTTCCCTCCTACGAGCAGTACTTC
D: -; size: -; J: TRBJ1-2; V: TRBV7-6; CDR3: CASSLGGNYGYTF; DNA: TGTGCCAGCAGCTTAGGAGGGAACTATGGCTACACCTTC
D: -; size: -; J: TRBJ1-4; V: TRBV2; CDR3: CASGKGPDEKLFF; DNA: TGTGCCAGCGGTAAGGGGCCTGATGAAAAACTGTTTTTT
D: TRBD2; size: -; J: TRBJ2-3; V: TRBV7-9; CDR3: CSSSLGGGASTDTQYF; DNA: TGTTCCAGCAGCTTGGGCGGGGGGGCTAGCACAGATACGCAGTATTTT
D: TRBD2; size: -; J: TRBJ2-3; V: TRBV7-2; CDR3: CASSLGGGGDTQYF; DNA: TGTGCCAGCAGCTTGGGTGGGGGGGGAGATACGCAGTATTTT
D: -; size: -; J: TRBJ2-7; V: TRBV5-6; CDR3: CASSLSRYEQYF; DNA: TGTGCCAGCAGCTTGTCCCGTTACGAGCAGTACTTC
D: TRBD2; size: -; J: TRBJ2-3; V: TRBV11-2; CDR3: CASRSRLAGDHTDTQYF; DNA: TGTGCCAGCAGGTCAAGACTAGCGGGGGACCACACAGATACGCAGTATTTT
D: -; size: -; J: TRBJ2-7; V: TRBV13; CDR3: CASSPQLGGSYEQYF; DNA: TGTGCCAGCAGCCCCCAACTTGGAGGCTCCTACGAGCAGTACTTC
D: TRBD2; size: -; J: TRBJ2-2; V: TRBV18; CDR3: CASSPSSGLNTGELFF; DNA: TGTGCCAGCTCACCCTCTAGCGGCTTAAACACCGGGGAGCTGTTTTTT
D: TRBD1; size: -; J: TRBJ2-7; V: TRBV5-8; CDR3: CASSPWTGRNEQYF; DNA: TGTGCCAGCAGCCCATGGACAGGGCGGAACGAGCAGTACTTC
D: -; size: -; J: TRBJ1-4; V: TRBV29-1; CDR3: CSVGDRPNEKLFF; DNA: TGCAGCGTTGGAGACAGGCCTAATGAAAAACTGTTTTTT
D: -; size: -; J: TRBJ1-2; V: TRBV6-1; CDR3: CASSEGRAVYGYTF; DNA: TGTGCCAGCAGTGAAGGCAGGGCTGTCTATGGCTACACCTTC
D: -; size: -; J: TRBJ1-4; V: TRBV4-3; CDR3: CASSPAPREGKVLFF; DNA: TGCGCCAGCAGCCCCGCCCCTCGGGAAGGAAAGGTACTGTTTTTT
D: TRBD1; size: -; J: TRBJ2-1; V: TRBV27; CDR3: CASSSGDRTYNEQFF; DNA: TGTGCCAGCAGTTCCGGGGACAGAACCTACAATGAGCAGTTCTTC
D: TRBD1; size: once; J: TRBJ2-1; V: TRBV7-7; CDR3: CASSLERQGYNEQFF; DNA: TGTGCCAGCAGCTTAGAGAGACAGGGCTACAATGAGCAGTTCTTC
D: TRBD2; size: -; J: TRBJ2-3; V: TRBV29-1; CDR3: CSVAKRGGQSISSTDTQYF; DNA: TGCAGCGTTGCCAAGCGGGGGGGCCAATCGATTAGTAGCACAGATACGCAGTATTTT
D: -; size: -; J: TRBJ1-2; V: TRBV30; CDR3: CAWTVGRGPEGYTF; DNA: TGTGCCTGGACCGTGGGGCGGGGGCCGGAGGGCTACACCTTC
D: TRBD2; size: -; J: TRBJ2-1; V: TRBV5-1; CDR3: CASSLVPAGVYNEQFF; DNA: TGCGCCAGCAGCTTGGTTCCAGCGGGGGTTTACAATGAGCAGTTCTTC
D: -; size: -; J: TRBJ1-4; V: TRBV5-1; CDR3: CASSLEGAREKLFF; DNA: TGCGCCAGCAGCTTGGAAGGGGCCAGAGAAAAACTGTTTTTT
D: TRBD1; size: once; J: TRBJ2-1; V: TRBV4-3; CDR3: CASSQYITGQGSYNEQFF; DNA: TGCGCCAGCAGCCAATATATTACGGGACAGGGCTCCTACAATGAGCAGTTCTTC
D: -; size: few; J: TRBJ2-3; V: TRBV4-3; CDR3: CASSPDRNTDTQYF; DNA: TGCGCCAGCAGCCCTGACAGGAACACAGATACGCAGTATTTT
D: TRBD2; size: -; J: TRBJ2-1; V: TRBV11-2; CDR3: CASMIAGGNEQFF; DNA: TGTGCCAGCATGATAGCGGGGGGCAATGAGCAGTTCTTC
D: TRBD1; size: -; J: TRBJ1-1; V: TRBV5-4; CDR3: CASSFFDRESEAFF; DNA: TGTGCCAGCAGCTTTTTCGACAGGGAGTCTGAAGCTTTCTTT